The 3 T cell receptor beta chains below come from one sample, sequenced in a study of blood T cell repertoires in COVID-19. Sequencing was performed with immunoSEQ multiplex PCR; in TCRdb, only in-frame clones are kept and a portion is missing. The sample consists of about 180,000 clones, approximately 80% of them appearing once. Input material: peripheral blood. These receptors all stem from a human donor in a cohort sampled during active COVID-19.

This chain connects TRBV6-5 to TRBJ1-2, with TRBD1 as a possible D gene (5 bases). Germline V CDR1 and CDR2: MNHEY, SVGAGI. Trimming removed 5 bases from V and 6 bases from J, with 16 bases in between. CDR3 length: 14 residues. The CDR3 DNA reads as TGTGCCAGCAGTAGTATCCGGGGGTTCGATGGCTACACCTTC. As protein: CASSSIRGFDGYTF.

The chain recombines TRBV2 with TRBJ2-7, with D possibly being TRBD2 (5 bases). Germline V gives CDR1 SNHLY, CDR2 FYNNEI. The CDR3 is 11 amino acids. Trimming stripped 5 bases from V and 6 bases from J, with 8 bases between. CDR3 loop: CASSLAGEQYF. The DNA for the CDR3 is TGTGCCAGCAGTCTAGCAGGCGAGCAGTACTTC.

The V gene is TRBV2, the J gene TRBJ2-7, with 11 bases identical to TRBD1. CDR1 is SNHLY, CDR2 FYNNEI, per germline. This CDR3 is built from 14 residues. The J segment lost 7 bases and the V segment lost 5 bases, leaving 7 bases of the junction unmatched. The CDR3 DNA reads as TGTGCCAGCAGTCCGGACAGGGGGCTGGGAGAGCAGTACTTC. This codes for CASSPDRGLGEQYF.